This TCR beta chain stems from a study of breast tumors, draining lymph nodes, adjacent tissues. General study findings and limits: Tumor TCR diversity was below lymph nodes but above nontumor tissue. The lymph node origin of tumor T cells was framed as consistent with a hypothesis, not demonstrated.

Axillary draining lymph nodes of breast cancer patients supplied the node samples. On this clonotype itself: Its antigen remains unidentified.

Trimming removed 5 bases from V and 7 bases from J, with 20 bases in between. Germline lookup yields CDR1 SGHTA and CDR2 FQGTGA. The CDR3 is 15 amino acids. MiXCR was run by TCRdb on the multiplex PCR reads, yielding one entry per CDR3 protein. Of 150,000 to 200,000 distinct CDR3 sequences listed, approximately 30% are singletons. The source is a female donor with breast cancer. Some clones in this sample may be carry-over from other donors' samples. The chain has TRBV7-3 and TRBJ2-5; either TRBD1 or TRBD2 may fit D (5 bases each). Specimen: axillary lymph node tissue. The CDR3 DNA is TGTGCCAGCAGCCCACGGGACGGACGAAGAGGGACCCAGTACTTC. Its protein is CASSPRDGRRGTQYF.